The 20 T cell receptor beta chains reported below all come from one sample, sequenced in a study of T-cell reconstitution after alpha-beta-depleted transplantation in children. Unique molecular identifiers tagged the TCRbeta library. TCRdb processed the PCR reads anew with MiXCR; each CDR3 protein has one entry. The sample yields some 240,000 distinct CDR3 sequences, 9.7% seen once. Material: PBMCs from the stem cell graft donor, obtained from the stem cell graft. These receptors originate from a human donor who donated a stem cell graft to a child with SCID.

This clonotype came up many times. CDR3 nucleotides: TGTGCCAGCAGTCCTACCGGGGGGGCCCGGAATGAGCAGTTCTTC. This gives the protein CASSPTGGARNEQFF. The V call is TRBV5-5, the J call TRBJ2-1; 8 bases are a match to TRBD2. Germline loops: CDR1 SGHKS, CDR2 YYEKEE (reference sequence). The V segment lost 5 bases and the J segment 7 bases; nucleotides outside the gene matches: 11. The CDR3 has 15 amino acids.

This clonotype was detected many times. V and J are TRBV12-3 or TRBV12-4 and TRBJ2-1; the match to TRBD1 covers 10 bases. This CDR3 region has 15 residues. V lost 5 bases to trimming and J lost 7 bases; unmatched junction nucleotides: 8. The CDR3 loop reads CASSDTGQGINEQFF. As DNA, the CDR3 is TGTGCCAGCAGTGACACGGGACAGGGGATAAATGAGCAGTTCTTC.

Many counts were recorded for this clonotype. DNA of the CDR3: TGTGCCAGCAGTTACTCATTGGGGGCCGGCTCACCCCTCCACTTT. Its protein product is CASSYSLGAGSPLHF. The chain is built from TRBV6-5 and TRBJ1-6, with a weak D call TRBD1 (6 bases). Trimming took off 0 bases at V and 10 bases at J, with 13 bases between the two ends. CDR3 size: 15 residues. Germline V gene data show CDR1 as MNHEY and CDR2 as SVGAGI.

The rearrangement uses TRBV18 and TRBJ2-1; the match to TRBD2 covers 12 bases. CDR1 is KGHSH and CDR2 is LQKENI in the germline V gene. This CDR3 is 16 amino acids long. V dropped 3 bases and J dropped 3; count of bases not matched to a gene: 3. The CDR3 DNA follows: TGTGCCAGCTCACCTAGGACTAGCGGGGACTACAATGAGCAGTTCTTC. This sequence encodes CASSPRTSGDYNEQFF.

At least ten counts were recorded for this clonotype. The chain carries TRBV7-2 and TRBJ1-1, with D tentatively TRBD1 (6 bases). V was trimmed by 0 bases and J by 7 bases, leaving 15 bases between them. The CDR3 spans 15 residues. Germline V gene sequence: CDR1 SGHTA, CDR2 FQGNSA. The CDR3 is CASSLATGGLSEAFF. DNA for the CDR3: TGTGCCAGCAGCTTAGCGACGGGGGGCTTAAGTGAAGCTTTCTTT.

CDR3 coding DNA: TGTGCCAGCAGCTTGGTCAGGTTCTCTGGGGCCAACGTCCTGACTTTC. It codes for CASSLVRFSGANVLTF. V gene TRBV5-5 combines with J gene TRBJ2-6; D uncertain. Germline V gene sequence: CDR1 SGHKS, CDR2 YYEKEE (reference sequence). Trimming removed 0 bases from V and 0 bases from J, with 7 bases in between. CDR3 length: 16 amino acids.

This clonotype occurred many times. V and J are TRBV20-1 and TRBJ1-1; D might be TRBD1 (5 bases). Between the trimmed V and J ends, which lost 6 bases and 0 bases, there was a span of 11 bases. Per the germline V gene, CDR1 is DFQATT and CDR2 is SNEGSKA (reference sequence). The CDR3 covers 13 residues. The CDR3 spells CSATWGVNTEAFF. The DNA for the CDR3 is TGCAGTGCGACGTGGGGGGTGAACACTGAAGCTTTCTTT.

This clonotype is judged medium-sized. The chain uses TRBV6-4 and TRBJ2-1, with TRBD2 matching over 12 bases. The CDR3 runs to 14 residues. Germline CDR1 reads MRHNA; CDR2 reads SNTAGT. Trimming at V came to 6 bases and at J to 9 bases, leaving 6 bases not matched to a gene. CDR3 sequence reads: CASSPGLAGSEQFF. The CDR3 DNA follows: TGTGCCAGCAGCCCGGGACTAGCGGGTTCTGAGCAGTTCTTC.

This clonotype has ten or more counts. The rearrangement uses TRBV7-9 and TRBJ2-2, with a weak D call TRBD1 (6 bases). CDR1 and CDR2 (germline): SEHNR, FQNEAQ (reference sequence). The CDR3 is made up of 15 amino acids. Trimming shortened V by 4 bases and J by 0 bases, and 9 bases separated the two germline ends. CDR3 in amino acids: CASSWTAANTGELFF. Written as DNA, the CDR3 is TGTGCCAGCAGCTGGACAGCTGCGAACACCGGGGAGCTGTTTTTT.

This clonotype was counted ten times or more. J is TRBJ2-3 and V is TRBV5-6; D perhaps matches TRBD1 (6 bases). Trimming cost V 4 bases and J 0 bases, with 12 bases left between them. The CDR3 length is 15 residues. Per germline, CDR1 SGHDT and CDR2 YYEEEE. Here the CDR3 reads CASSAGTTSTDTQYF. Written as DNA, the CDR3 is TGTGCCAGCAGCGCCGGGACAACCAGCACAGATACGCAGTATTTT. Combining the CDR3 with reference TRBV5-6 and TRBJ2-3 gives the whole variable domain DAGVTQSPTHLIKTRGQQVTLRCSPKSGHDTVSWYQQALGQGPQFIFQYYEEEERQRGNFPDRFSGHQFPNYSSELNVNALLLGDSALYLCASSAGTTSTDTQYFGPGTRLTVL.

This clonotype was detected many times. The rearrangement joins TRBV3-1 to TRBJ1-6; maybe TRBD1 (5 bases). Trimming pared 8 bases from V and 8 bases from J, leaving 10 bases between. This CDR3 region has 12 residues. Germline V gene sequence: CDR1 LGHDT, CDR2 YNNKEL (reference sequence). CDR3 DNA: TGTGCCAGCGGACAAGTATATTCACCCCTCCACTTT. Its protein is CASGQVYSPLHF.

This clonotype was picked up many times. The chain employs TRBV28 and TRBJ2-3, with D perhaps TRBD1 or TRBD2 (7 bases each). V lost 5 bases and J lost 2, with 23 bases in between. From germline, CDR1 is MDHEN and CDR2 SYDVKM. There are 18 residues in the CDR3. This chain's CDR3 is CASSLILFRGGTTDTQYF. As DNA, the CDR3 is TGTGCCAGCAGTCTAATCCTATTCAGGGGGGGCACCACAGATACGCAGTATTTT. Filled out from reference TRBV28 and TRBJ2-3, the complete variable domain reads DVKVTQSSRYLVKRTGEKVFLECVQDMDHENMFWYRQDPGLGLRLIYFSYDVKMKEKGDIPEGYSVSREKKERFSLILESASTNQTSMYLCASSLILFRGGTTDTQYFGPGTRLTVL.

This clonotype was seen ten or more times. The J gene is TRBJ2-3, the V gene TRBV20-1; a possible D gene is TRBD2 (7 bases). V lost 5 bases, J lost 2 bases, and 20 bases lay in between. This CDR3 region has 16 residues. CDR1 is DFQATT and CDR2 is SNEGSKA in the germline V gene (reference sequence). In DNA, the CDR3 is TGCAGTGCTGCCCAAAGGGGGGGCTCCCCCACAGATACGCAGTATTTT. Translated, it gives CSAAQRGGSPTDTQYF.

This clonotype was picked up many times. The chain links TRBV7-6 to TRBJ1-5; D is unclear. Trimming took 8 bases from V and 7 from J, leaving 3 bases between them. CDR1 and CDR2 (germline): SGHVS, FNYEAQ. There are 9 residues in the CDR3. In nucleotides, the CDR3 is TGTGCCAGCTGCCAGCCCCAGCATTTT. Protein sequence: CASCQPQHF.

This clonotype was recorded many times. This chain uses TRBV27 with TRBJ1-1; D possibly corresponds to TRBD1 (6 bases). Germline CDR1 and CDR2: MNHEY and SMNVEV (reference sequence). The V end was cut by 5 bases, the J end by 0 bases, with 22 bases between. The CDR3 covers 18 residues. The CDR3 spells CASSPLPSRTVMNTEAFF. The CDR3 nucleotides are TGTGCCAGCAGTCCCTTACCCTCGAGGACAGTTATGAACACTGAAGCTTTCTTT.

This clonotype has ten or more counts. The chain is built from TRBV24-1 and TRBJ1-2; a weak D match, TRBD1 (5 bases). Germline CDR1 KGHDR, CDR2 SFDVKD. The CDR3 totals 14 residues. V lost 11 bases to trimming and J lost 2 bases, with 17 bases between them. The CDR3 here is CAISGAGDNYGYTF. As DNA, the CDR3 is TGTGCCATCAGCGGGGCCGGGGACAACTATGGCTACACCTTC.

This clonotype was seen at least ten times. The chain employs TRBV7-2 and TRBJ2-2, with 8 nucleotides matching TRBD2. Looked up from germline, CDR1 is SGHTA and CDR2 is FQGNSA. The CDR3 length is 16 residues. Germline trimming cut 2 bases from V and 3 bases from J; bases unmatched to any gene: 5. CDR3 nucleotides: TGTGCCAGCAGCTTATTTCCAGCGGGGGACACCGGGGAGCTGTTTTTT. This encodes CASSLFPAGDTGELFF.

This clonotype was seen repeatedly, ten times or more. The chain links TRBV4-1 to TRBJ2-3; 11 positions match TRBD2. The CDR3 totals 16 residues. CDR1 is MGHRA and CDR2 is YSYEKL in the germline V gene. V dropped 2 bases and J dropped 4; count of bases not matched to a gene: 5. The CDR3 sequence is CASSQPLAGGADTQYF. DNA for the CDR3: TGCGCCAGCAGCCAACCTCTAGCGGGGGGTGCAGATACGCAGTATTTT.

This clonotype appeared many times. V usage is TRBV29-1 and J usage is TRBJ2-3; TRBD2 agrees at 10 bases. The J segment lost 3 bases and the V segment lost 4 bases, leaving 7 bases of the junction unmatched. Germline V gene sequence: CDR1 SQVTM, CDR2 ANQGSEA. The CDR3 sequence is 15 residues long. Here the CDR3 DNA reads TGCAGCGTTGGAGGTTTTAGCGGGGGGACAGATACGCAGTATTTT. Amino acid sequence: CSVGGFSGGTDTQYF.

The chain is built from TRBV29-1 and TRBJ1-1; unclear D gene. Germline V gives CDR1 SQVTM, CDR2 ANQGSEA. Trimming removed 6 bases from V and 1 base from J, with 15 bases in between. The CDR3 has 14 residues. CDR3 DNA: TGCAGCGTCCACCTGGAGCCCTCGAACACTGAAGCTTTCTTT. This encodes CSVHLEPSNTEAFF.